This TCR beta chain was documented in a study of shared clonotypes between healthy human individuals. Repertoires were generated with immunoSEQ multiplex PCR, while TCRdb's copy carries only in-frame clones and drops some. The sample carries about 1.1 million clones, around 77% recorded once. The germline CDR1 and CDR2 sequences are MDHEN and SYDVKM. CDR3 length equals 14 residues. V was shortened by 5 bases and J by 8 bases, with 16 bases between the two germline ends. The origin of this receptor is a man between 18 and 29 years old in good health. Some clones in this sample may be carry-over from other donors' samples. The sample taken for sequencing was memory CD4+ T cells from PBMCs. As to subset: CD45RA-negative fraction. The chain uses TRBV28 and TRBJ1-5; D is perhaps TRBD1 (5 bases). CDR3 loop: CASSPPGSLEPQHF. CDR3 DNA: TGTGCCAGCAGTCCACCAGGGAGCCTCGAGCCCCAGCATTTT.